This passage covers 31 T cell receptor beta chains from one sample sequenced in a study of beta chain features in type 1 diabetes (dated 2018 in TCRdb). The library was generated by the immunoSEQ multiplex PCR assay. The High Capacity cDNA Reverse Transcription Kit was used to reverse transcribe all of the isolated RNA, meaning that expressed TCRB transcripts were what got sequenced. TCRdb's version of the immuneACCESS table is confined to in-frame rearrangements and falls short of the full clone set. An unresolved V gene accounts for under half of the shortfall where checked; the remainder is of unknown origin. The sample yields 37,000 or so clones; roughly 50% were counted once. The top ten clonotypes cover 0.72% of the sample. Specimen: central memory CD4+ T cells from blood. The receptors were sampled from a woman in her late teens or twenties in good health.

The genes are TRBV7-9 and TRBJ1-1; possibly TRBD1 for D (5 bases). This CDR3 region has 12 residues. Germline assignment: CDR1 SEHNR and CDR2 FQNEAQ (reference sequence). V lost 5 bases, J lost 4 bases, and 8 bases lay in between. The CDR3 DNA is TGTGCCAGCAGCGCCCAGGGCACTGAAGCTTTCTTT. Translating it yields CASSAQGTEAFF.

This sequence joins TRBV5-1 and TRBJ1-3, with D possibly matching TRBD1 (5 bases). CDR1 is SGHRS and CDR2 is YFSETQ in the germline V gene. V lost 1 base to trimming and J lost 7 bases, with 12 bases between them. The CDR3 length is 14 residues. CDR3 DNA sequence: TGCGCCAGCAGCTTGTTGGGGGGTACGAACACCATATATTTT. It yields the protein CASSLLGGTNTIYF.

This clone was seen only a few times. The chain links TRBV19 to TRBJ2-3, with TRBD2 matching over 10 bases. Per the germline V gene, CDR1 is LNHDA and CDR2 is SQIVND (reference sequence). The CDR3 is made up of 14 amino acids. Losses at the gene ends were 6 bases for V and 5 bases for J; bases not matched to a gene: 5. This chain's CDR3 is CASRQRGGQDTQYF. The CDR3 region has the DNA TGTGCCAGTAGGCAGCGGGGGGGCCAAGATACGCAGTATTTT.

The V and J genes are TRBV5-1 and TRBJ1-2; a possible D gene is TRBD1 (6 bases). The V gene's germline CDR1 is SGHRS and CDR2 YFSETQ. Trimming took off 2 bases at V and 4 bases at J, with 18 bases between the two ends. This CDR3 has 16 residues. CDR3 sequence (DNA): TGCGCCAGCAGCTTCGGAGAGAACAGAGGGGGCTATGGCTACACCTTC. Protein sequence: CASSFGENRGGYGYTF.

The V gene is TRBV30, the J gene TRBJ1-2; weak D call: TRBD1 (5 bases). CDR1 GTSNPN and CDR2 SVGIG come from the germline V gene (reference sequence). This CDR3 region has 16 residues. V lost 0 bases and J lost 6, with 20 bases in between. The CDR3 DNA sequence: TGTGCCTGGAGTGTACGCCCGGACACGTCCCACGATGGCTACACCTTC. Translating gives CAWSVRPDTSHDGYTF.

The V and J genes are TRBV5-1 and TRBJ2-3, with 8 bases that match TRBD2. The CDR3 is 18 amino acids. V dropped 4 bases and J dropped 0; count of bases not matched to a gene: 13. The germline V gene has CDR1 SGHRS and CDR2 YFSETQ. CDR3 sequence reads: CASSPLGTSGISTDTQYF. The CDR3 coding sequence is TGCGCCAGCAGCCCTCTCGGAACTAGCGGCATTAGCACAGATACGCAGTATTTT.

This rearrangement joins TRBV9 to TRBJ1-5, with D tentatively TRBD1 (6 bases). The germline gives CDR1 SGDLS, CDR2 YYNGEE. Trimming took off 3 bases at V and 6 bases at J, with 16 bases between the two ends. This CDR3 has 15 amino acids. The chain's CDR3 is CASSGPGQGGQPQHF. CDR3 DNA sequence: TGTGCCAGCAGCGGACCCGGGCAAGGGGGTCAGCCCCAGCATTTT.

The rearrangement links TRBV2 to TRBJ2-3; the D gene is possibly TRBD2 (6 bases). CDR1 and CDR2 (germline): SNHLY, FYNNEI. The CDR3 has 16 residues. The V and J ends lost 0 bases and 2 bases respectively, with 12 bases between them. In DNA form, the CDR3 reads TGTGCCAGCAGTGAAGCGGGACTGCATCTCACAGATACGCAGTATTTT. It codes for CASSEAGLHLTDTQYF. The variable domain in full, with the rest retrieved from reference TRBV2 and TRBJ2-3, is EPEVTQTPSHQVTQMGQEVILRCVPISNHLYFYWYRQILGQKVEFLVSFYNNEISEKSEIFDDQFSVERPDGSNFTLKIRSTKLEDSAMYFCASSEAGLHLTDTQYFGPGTRLTVL.

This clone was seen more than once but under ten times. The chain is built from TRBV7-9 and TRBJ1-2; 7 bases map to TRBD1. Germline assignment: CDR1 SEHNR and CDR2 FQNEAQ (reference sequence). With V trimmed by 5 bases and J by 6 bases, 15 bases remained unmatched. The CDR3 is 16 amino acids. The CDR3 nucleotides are TGTGCCAGCAGCCGAGGGGGCGGAGGAGCCTTACATGGCTACACCTTC. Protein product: CASSRGGGGALHGYTF.

The CDR3 DNA follows: TGTGCCAGCAGCCAAGATCGGGGACTGAAGACAGATACGCAGTATTTT. As protein: CASSQDRGLKTDTQYF. The rearrangement uses TRBV4-2 and TRBJ2-3; possible D gene TRBD2, 6 bases. Germline CDR1 is LGHNA and CDR2 is YNFKEQ. The CDR3 totals 16 residues. V was pared by 0 bases and J by 3 bases, with 13 bases between.

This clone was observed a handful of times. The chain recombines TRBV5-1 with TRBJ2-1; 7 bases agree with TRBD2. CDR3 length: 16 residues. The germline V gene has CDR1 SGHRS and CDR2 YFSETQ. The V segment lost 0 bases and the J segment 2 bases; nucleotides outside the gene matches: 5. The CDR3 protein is CASSLVAGVAYNEQFF. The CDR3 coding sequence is TGCGCCAGCAGCTTGGTTGCGGGAGTAGCCTACAATGAGCAGTTCTTC.

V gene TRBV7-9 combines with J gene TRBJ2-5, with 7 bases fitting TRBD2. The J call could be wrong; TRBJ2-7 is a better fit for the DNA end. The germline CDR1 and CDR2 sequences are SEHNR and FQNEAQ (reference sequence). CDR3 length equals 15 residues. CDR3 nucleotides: TGTGCCAGCAGCTTACCCCGGGAGGCCTCCTACGAGCAGTACTTC. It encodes CASSLPREASYEQYF.

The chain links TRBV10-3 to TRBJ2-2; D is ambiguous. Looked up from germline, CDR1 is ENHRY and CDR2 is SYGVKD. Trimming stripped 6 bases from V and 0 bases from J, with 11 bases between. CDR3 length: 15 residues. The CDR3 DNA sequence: TGTGCCATCAGCCCTATGCCCCCGAACACCGGGGAGCTGTTTTTT. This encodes CAISPMPPNTGELFF.

The CDR3 DNA is TGTGCCATCAGTGAAAATTATAGCAATCAGCCCCAGCATTTT. Its translation: CAISENYSNQPQHF. This rearrangement joins TRBV10-3 to TRBJ1-5; no firm D call. V was cut by 3 bases and J by 0 bases, with 6 bases left in between. The germline V gene encodes CDR1 ENHRY and CDR2 SYGVKD. The CDR3 spans 14 residues.

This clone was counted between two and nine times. CDR3 region: CASSLLIAGGHNEQFF. The CDR3 DNA sequence: TGTGCCAGCAGTTTACTTATAGCGGGGGGTCACAATGAGCAGTTCTTC. The V gene is TRBV27, the J gene TRBJ2-1, with TRBD2 matching over 10 bases. The CDR3 has 16 amino acids. The junction had 6 bases not matched to a gene; V was cut back by 2 bases and J by 5 bases. From germline, CDR1 is MNHEY and CDR2 SMNVEV (reference sequence).

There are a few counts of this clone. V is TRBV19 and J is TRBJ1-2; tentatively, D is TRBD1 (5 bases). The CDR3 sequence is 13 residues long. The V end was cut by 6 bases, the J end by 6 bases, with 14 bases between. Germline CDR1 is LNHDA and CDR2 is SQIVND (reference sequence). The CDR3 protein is CASRTTGGNGYTF. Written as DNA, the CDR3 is TGTGCCAGTAGGACCACGGGGGGAAATGGCTACACCTTC.

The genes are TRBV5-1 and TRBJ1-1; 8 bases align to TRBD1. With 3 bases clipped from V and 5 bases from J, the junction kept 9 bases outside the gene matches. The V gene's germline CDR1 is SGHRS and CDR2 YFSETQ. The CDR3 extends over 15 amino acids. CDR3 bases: TGCGCCAGCAGCTCCGGACAGGGAAGGGAAACTGAAGCTTTCTTT. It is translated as CASSSGQGRETEAFF.

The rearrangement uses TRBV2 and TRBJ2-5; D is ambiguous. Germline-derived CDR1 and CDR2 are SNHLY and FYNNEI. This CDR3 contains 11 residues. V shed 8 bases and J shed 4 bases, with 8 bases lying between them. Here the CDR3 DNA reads TGTGCCAGCGTCTTAGTAGAGACCCAGTACTTC. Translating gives CASVLVETQYF.

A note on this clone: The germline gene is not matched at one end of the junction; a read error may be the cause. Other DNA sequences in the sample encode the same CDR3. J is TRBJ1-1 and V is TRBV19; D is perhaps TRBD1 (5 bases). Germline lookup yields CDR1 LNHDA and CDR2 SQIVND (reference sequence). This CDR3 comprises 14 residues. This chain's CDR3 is CASNPTAMNTEAFF. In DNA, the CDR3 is TGTGCCAGTAATCCGACAGCCATGAACACTGAGGCTTTCTTT.

The CDR3 is CATSRAGGRNNEQFF. Here the CDR3 DNA reads TGTGCCACCAGCAGGGCGGGAGGGCGCAACAATGAGCAGTTCTTC. This chain links TRBV15 with TRBJ2-1; TRBD2 agrees at 9 bases. Trimming cost V 3 bases and J 5 bases; bases outside gene matches: 5. This CDR3 region has 15 residues. Germline CDR1 LNHNV, CDR2 YYDKDF (reference sequence).

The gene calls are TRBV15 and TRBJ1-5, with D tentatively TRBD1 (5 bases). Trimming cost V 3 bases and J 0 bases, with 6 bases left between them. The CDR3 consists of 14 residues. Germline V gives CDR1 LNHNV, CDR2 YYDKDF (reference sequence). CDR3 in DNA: TGTGCCACCAGCAGGGGGGGTAGCAATCAGCCCCAGCATTTT. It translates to CATSRGGSNQPQHF.

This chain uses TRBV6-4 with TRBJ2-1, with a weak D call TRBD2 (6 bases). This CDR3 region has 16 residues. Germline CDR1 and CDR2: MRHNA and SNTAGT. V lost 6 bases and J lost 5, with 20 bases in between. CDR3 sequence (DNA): TGTGCCAGCAGGCCCGGTAGGGACTTCGGCAACAATGAGCAGTTCTTC. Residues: CASRPGRDFGNNEQFF.

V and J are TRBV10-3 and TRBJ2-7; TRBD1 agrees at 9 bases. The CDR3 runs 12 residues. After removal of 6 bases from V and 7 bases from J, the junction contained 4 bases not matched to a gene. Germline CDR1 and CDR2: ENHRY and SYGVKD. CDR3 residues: CAISPDRGEQYF. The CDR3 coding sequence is TGTGCCATCAGCCCGGACAGGGGAGAGCAGTACTTC.

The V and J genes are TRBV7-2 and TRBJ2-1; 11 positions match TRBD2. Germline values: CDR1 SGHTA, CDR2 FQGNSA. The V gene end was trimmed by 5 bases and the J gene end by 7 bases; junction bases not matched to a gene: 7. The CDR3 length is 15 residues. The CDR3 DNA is TGTGCCAGCAGCGCTACTAGCGGGAGCCATAATGAGCAGTTCTTC. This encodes CASSATSGSHNEQFF.

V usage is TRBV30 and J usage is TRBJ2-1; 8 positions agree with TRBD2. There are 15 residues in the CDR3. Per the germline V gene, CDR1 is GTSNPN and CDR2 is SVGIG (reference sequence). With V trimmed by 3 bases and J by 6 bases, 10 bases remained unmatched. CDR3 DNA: TGTGCCTGGAGCCCCGGGACTAGAGTTGGCAATGAGCAGTTCTTC. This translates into CAWSPGTRVGNEQFF.

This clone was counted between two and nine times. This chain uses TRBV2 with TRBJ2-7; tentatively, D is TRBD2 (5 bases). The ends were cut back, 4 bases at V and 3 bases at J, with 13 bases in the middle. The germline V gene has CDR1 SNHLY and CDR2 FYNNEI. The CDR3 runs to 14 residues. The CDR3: CASSVGVQNYEQYF. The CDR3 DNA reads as TGTGCCAGCAGTGTCGGGGTTCAGAACTACGAGCAGTACTTC.

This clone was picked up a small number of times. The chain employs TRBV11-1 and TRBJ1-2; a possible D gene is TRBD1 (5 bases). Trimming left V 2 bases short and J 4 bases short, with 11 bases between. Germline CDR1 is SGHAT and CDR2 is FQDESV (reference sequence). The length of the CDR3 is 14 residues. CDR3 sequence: CASSLSGGGYGYTF. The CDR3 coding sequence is TGTGCCAGCAGCTTATCGGGCGGGGGCTATGGCTACACCTTC.

CDR3 region: CASSVNSGGPVETQYF. The CDR3 coding sequence is TGTGCCAGCAGTGTAAATTCGGGAGGGCCAGTGGAGACCCAGTACTTC. This chain uses TRBV6-1 with TRBJ2-5; 8 bases align to TRBD2. V lost 4 bases to trimming and J lost 5 bases; unmatched junction nucleotides: 12. The germline V gene has CDR1 MNHNS and CDR2 SASEGT. There are 16 residues in the CDR3.

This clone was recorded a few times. The CDR3 bases are TGTGCCAGCAGTGTCGACAGGGTTAGCACAGATACGCAGTATTTT. Translation: CASSVDRVSTDTQYF. The rearrangement links TRBV2 to TRBJ2-3; 7 positions match TRBD1. J lost 0 bases, V lost 4 bases, and 4 bases had no gene match. The CDR3 length is 15 residues. The germline V gene has CDR1 SNHLY and CDR2 FYNNEI.

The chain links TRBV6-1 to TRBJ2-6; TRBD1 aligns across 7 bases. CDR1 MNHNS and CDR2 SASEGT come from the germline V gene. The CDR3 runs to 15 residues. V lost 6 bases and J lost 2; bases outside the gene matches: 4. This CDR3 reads CASSLTGTGANVLTF. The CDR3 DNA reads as TGTGCCAGCAGCCTGACAGGGACTGGGGCCAACGTCCTGACTTTC.

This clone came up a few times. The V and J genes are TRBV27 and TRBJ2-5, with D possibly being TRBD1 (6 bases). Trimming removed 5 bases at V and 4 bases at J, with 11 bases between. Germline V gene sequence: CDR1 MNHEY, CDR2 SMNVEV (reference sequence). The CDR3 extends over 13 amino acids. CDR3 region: CASSKDSRETQYF. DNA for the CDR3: TGTGCCAGCAGTAAGGACAGCCGAGAGACCCAGTACTTC.